The 10 T cell receptor beta chains listed next were all sequenced from one sample in a study of blood T cell repertoires in COVID-19. The method was immunoSEQ multiplex PCR; TCRdb's version includes in-frame clones alone and lacks a portion of them. The data show around 400,000 clones, roughly 89% seen once. The sample comprised PBMCs or T cells enriched from blood (not recorded which). Receptor source: a woman in her thirties who had recovered from COVID-19.

The V and J genes are TRBV5-1 and TRBJ2-1; 7 bases agree with TRBD1. This CDR3 contains 15 residues. CDR1 is SGHRS and CDR2 is YFSETQ in the germline V gene. V lost 5 bases to trimming and J lost 4 bases; unmatched junction nucleotides: 9. CDR3: CASRREGQRYNEQFF. The CDR3 DNA reads TGCGCCAGCAGGCGAGAGGGACAGAGATACAATGAGCAGTTCTTC.

This clone turned up a few times. The V gene is TRBV7-2, the J gene TRBJ2-7; 9 nucleotides agree with TRBD1. Germline V gene data show CDR1 as SGHTA and CDR2 as FQGNSA. This CDR3 is 16 amino acids long. Trimming removed 1 base from V and 3 bases from J; junction bases left unmatched: 7. CDR3: CASSLDHGTGSYEQYF. CDR3 coding DNA: TGTGCCAGCAGCTTAGACCACGGGACAGGGAGCTACGAGCAGTACTTC.

In this sample, this clone turned up once. This rearrangement joins TRBV6-5 to TRBJ1-6, with 7 bases identical to TRBD1. This CDR3 is built from 15 residues. Germline V gene data show CDR1 as MNHEY and CDR2 as SVGAGI. Losses at the gene ends were 7 bases for V and 0 bases for J; bases not matched to a gene: 3. CDR3: CASKDRSSYNSPLHF. Here the CDR3 DNA reads TGTGCCAGCAAGGACAGGAGCTCCTATAATTCACCCCTCCACTTT.

This clone was counted a few times. This chain connects TRBV5-8 to TRBJ1-5, with a weak D call TRBD1 (6 bases). V was trimmed by 4 bases and J by 5 bases, leaving 19 bases between them. CDR1 and CDR2 from the germline V gene are SGHTS and YDEGEE. This CDR3 has 16 amino acids. CDR3 loop: CASSPPRTAAYQPQHF. Here the CDR3 DNA reads TGTGCCAGCAGCCCCCCCAGGACAGCCGCTTATCAGCCCCAGCATTTT.

The chain has TRBV6-2 or TRBV6-3 and TRBJ1-1; a possible D gene is TRBD1 (5 bases). V gave up 6 bases and J gave up 8 bases, with 10 bases separating them. The CDR3 spans 11 residues. CDR1 and CDR2 (germline): MNHEY, SVGEGT. CDR3 bases: TGTGCCAGCAGCCGCCGGACAGAAGCTTTCTTT. Encoded protein: CASSRRTEAFF.

The genes are TRBV19 and TRBJ2-2, with TRBD2 identical over 7 bases. Germline CDR1 reads LNHDA; CDR2 reads SQIVND (reference sequence). Trimming removed 7 bases from V and 0 bases from J; junction bases left unmatched: 14. The CDR3 is 18 residues long. CDR3 region: CASKALVRAGTNTGELFF. The CDR3 DNA reads as TGTGCCAGTAAGGCTCTTGTTAGAGCGGGGACGAACACCGGGGAGCTGTTTTTT.

This clone was counted only a few times. The genes are TRBV19 and TRBJ1-2; D perhaps matches TRBD1 (6 bases). There are 16 residues in the CDR3. V gave up 1 base and J gave up 8 bases, with 20 bases separating them. CDR1 is LNHDA, CDR2 SQIVND, per germline (reference sequence). The DNA for the CDR3 is TGTGCCAGTAGTATAGGATTTGGGACAAGAACAAACGGCTACACCTTC. This gives the protein CASSIGFGTRTNGYTF.

The chain employs TRBV5-1 and TRBJ2-7; a weak D match, TRBD1 (6 bases). Trimming cost V 4 bases and J 3 bases, with 17 bases left between them. From germline, CDR1 is SGHRS and CDR2 YFSETQ. The CDR3 length is 15 residues. CDR3 DNA sequence: TGCGCCAGCAGCCAGGGACACCAGGTGAGCTACGAGCAGTACTTC. It specifies CASSQGHQVSYEQYF.

This chain uses TRBV18 with TRBJ1-5; D may be TRBD1 (5 bases). The CDR3 is 13 residues long. The V gene lost 4 bases and the J gene lost 7 bases, with 11 bases spanning the gap. Germline CDR1 reads KGHSH; CDR2 reads LQKENI. The CDR3 DNA is TGTGCCAGCTCACGTGCGGGGGACCAGCCCCAGCATTTT. Protein: CASSRAGDQPQHF.

V gene TRBV9 combines with J gene TRBJ1-2; D gene unclear. Trimming cost V 4 bases and J 5 bases, with 9 bases left between them. Germline CDR1 is SGDLS and CDR2 is YYNGEE. The CDR3 has 12 residues. CDR3 residues: CASSPGRYGYTF. Here the CDR3 DNA reads TGTGCCAGCAGCCCCGGGAGATATGGCTACACCTTC.